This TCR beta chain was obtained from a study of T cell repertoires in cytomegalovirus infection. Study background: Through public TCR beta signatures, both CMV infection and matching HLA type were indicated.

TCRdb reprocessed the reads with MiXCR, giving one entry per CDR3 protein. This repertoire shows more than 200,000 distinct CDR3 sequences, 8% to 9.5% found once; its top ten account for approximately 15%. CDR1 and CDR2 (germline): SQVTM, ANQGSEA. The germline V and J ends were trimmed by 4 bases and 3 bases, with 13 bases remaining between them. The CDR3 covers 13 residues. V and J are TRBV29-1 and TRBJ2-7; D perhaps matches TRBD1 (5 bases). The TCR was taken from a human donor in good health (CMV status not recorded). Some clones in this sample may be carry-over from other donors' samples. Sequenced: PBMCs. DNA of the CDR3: TGCAGCGTTGTAAAAGGGGCTAGCTACGAGCAGTACTTC. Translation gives CSVVKGASYEQYF.